The sample holds a few counts of the clone carrying this T cell receptor (beta chain). Its target is not known. Trimming shortened V by 3 bases and J by 0 bases, and 11 bases separated the two germline ends. Germline V CDR1 and CDR2: SGHRS, YFSETQ. This CDR3 region has 15 residues. These data belong to a study of T cell repertoires in cytomegalovirus infection. Overall study context: Signatures in public TCR beta sequences pointed to both CMV infection and matching HLA type.

Study-level points and caveats: The ex vivo response showed dominance by HLA-C-restricted CMV-specific TCR beta clonotypes. Cumulated frequencies of public TCR beta families served to identify carriers of CMV plus the relevant HLA.

MiXCR was run by TCRdb on the reads, yielding one entry per CDR3 protein. This repertoire shows 150,000 to 200,000 distinct CDR3 sequences, under 15% found once; its top ten account for more than 20%. This receptor was obtained from a human donor in good health (CMV status not recorded). Some clones in this sample may be carry-over from other donors' samples. Sequencing input: PBMCs. The V and J genes are TRBV5-1 and TRBJ2-3; a possible D gene is TRBD2 (5 bases). CDR3 sequence: CASSWSGTSTDTQYF. The CDR3 nucleotides are TGCGCCAGCAGCTGGAGCGGAACTAGCACAGATACGCAGTATTTT.